This T cell receptor beta chain was profiled in a study of blood T cell repertoires in COVID-19 (dated by TCRdb to about 2020). About the full investigation: Samples covering the acute and convalescent phases of COVID-19 were provided by collaborators in the United States, Italy and Spain. Where available, HLA class I and class II types were taken from metadata supplied by the sample provider and were not determined by assay-based typing. Subjects who had been exposed to COVID-19, were actively infected with it, or had recovered from it provided the deeply sampled blood TCRbeta repertoires that made up the dataset. The samples were drawn from two sources: the first 160 participants of the ongoing ImmuneRACE study, and 1,000 to 1,500 subjects contributed by 6 global collaborators. A de-identified subject ID, COVID-19 status, age in years and sex were almost always included in the sample metadata. The repertoires were made available in a free public database intended to serve as a resource for research on the immune response to SARS-CoV-2. The material from the prospective study consisted of cDNA or gDNA derived from T cells, B-cell-depleted T cells, or PBMCs.

This clone was counted between two and nine times. There is no known antigen for this receptor. Base qualities are not provided; no much larger clone lies one nucleotide away. The immunoSEQ Assay, a bias-controlled multiplex PCR, was used to amplify TCRbeta CDR3 regions from genomic DNA. Per the authors' processing: The number of nucleated cells in each sample was estimated by amplification of reference gene primers within the assay. To quantify the absolute abundance of each unique TCRbeta CDR3 rearrangement, sequence reads were collapsed and filtered. For each sample, productive Simpson clonality was calculated by taking the square root of Simpson's diversity index across productive rearrangements. TCRdb re-hosts the immuneACCESS table, in-frame sequences only. Its copies lack some clones; in the studies checked, an unresolved V gene accounts for under half of them, and the cause for the rest is not known. The V and J calls and the clone size are those of that table, but D and trimming were determined from the DNA. Present in this sample are about 110,000 clones, approximately 80% of which were seen just once. Jointly, the top ten make up about 6.3% of the sample.

One collaborating source in Seattle enrolled patients while the patients were actively infected and followed the patients over time throughout the course of disease. Collaborating institutions collected whole blood in K2EDTA tubes following their own protocols. Collaborator samples were shipped for TCRbeta analysis as frozen whole blood, isolated PBMCs, or DNA extracted from either sample type. What the research found in general, with its limitations: The quantity of clinical and demographic metadata differed by source and by participant and was supplied without curation.

Measured from the cysteine to the phenylalanine, the CDR3 is 14 residues long. Solely the CDR3 DNA is kept, with 42 bases framed from the first base. Looking up the germline V gene yields CDR1 MDHEN and CDR2 SYDVKM. Trimming takes 5 bases off V and 5 bases off J; junction bases not matched to a gene: 4. The rearrangement joined TRBV28 to TRBJ1-2; TRBD1 agrees with 11 junctional bases. The TCR originated in a man older than 75 with COVID-19, enrolled during active disease. Sequencing input: peripheral blood. The CDR3: CASSRDRGRYGYTF. The base sequence is TGTGCCAGCAGTAGGGACAGGGGGAGATATGGCTACACCTTC.